This entry concerns a single T cell receptor (beta chain). The CDR3 length is 10 residues. Germline loops: CDR1 GTSNPN, CDR2 SVGIG (reference sequence). The V and J ends lost 7 bases and 4 bases respectively, with 7 bases between them. The data are from a study of CD8+CD57+ T cells in acquired aplastic anemia. Turning to the study itself: Sorting CD4+ and CD8+ cells gave DNA averaging about 2.9 ug.

Previously, flow cytometry had revealed CD8+CD57+ cell expansion in the patients chosen for sequencing. CDR3 and TCR beta VDJ profiling relied on genomic DNA as the template. One entry per CDR3 protein results from TCRdb running MiXCR on the reads. The sample has approximately 58,000 distinct CDR3 sequences; around 60% are singletons. The sequence was collected from a human donor with aplastic anemia. Sequencing was performed on sorted CD4+, CD8+, or CD8+CD57+ T cells (not recorded which) from PBMCs. This chain uses TRBV30 with TRBJ1-2; no clear D. For the CDR3, the DNA is TGTGCCTTGTACAGCTATGGCTACACCTTC. Protein sequence: CALYSYGYTF.